This T cell receptor beta chain was retrieved from a study of cytomegalovirus exposure and HLA in healthy donors. Whole-study context: The approximately 120 validation repertoires matched the 500 to 750 first-cohort repertoires in platform, a later analysis reported.

There are 13 residues in the CDR3. The V gene's germline CDR1 is WSHSY and CDR2 SAAADI. J gave up 8 bases and V 7 bases, and 7 bases lay outside the gene matches. The protocol was immunoSEQ multiplex PCR, while the TCRdb copy is restricted to in-frame clones and leaves out a portion. The sample carries about 400,000 clones, about nine tenths recorded once. The specimen was PBMCs. The receptor's source is a woman between 18 and 29 years old in good health and CMV-seronegative. The rearrangement joins TRBV10-2 to TRBJ2-1, with 8 bases identical to TRBD2. The CDR3 sequence is CASTSGGPDEQFF. Here the CDR3 DNA reads TGCGCCAGCACATCGGGAGGGCCGGATGAGCAGTTCTTC.